This T cell receptor beta chain was found in a study of shared clonotypes between healthy human individuals. This CDR3 has 15 amino acids. Germline CDR1 SGHRS, CDR2 YFSETQ. Trimming took off 5 bases at V and 3 bases at J, with 14 bases between the two ends. CD45RA+ naive and CD45RA-negative memory subsets were separated from CD4+ cells. The material for each subset, its genomic DNA, was split evenly across several immunoSEQ plates. Here immunoSEQ multiplex PCR was the method, and the copy in TCRdb shows in-frame clones only, minus some. The repertoire has some 500,000 clones, approximately 94% of them found once; the top ten carry about 0.06%.

The sequenced sample was naive CD4+ T cells sorted from blood. Subset: CD45RA+ positively selected. The receptor was isolated from a woman aged 25 to 45 in good health. The chain employs TRBV5-1 and TRBJ2-2, with D uncertain. The CDR3 region is CASSSDELYTGELFF. The CDR3, as DNA: TGCGCCAGCAGTTCCGATGAGCTCTACACCGGGGAGCTGTTTTTT.